Shown below are 19 T cell receptor beta chains from a single sample sequenced in a study of blood T cell repertoires in COVID-19 (TCRdb year 2020). The library came from the immunoSEQ multiplex PCR assay. TCRdb stores this immuneACCESS table with in-frame sequences only. Part of the clones is absent; in the studies checked, under half of the shortfall reflects unresolved V genes, and no reason is known for the rest. The sample contains more than 95,000 clones, 75% to 90% of them found a single time. The leading ten clones occupy 10% to 15% of the sample. Input material: peripheral blood. The receptors shown here come from a human donor in a cohort sampled during active or convalescent COVID-19.

The chain joins TRBV29-1 to TRBJ1-4, with TRBD1 matching over 7 bases. Germline-derived CDR1 and CDR2 are SQVTM and ANQGSEA. This CDR3 is 15 amino acids long. V was clipped by 6 bases and J by 6 bases; unmatched bases: 13. CDR3 region: CSVTTPGQEDEKLFF. The CDR3 DNA reads as TGCAGCGTAACCACACCCGGACAGGAGGATGAAAAACTGTTTTTT.

This rearrangement joins TRBV11-3 to TRBJ1-1, with D perhaps matching TRBD1 (5 bases). Trimming pared 3 bases from V and 4 bases from J, leaving 15 bases between. Germline V CDR1 and CDR2: SGHNT, YENEEA. The CDR3 spans 15 residues. CDR3: CASSLRGPRSTEAFF. The DNA for the CDR3 is TGTGCCAGCAGCTTGCGGGGACCTCGAAGCACTGAAGCTTTCTTT.

J is TRBJ1-1 and V is TRBV6-5; D is uncertain. CDR3 length equals 15 residues. CDR1 is MNHEY, CDR2 SVGAGI, per germline. The V and J ends lost 0 bases and 1 base respectively, with 9 bases between them. This CDR3 reads CASSYSSRTNTEAFF. The CDR3 nucleotides read TGTGCCAGCAGTTACTCGAGCCGAACGAACACTGAAGCTTTCTTT.

V gene TRBV4-1 combines with J gene TRBJ1-1, with TRBD1 as a possible D gene (6 bases). Germline V gives CDR1 MGHRA, CDR2 YSYEKL. The CDR3 runs 15 residues. V dropped 2 bases and J dropped 0 bases, with 10 bases sitting between them. The CDR3: CASSQLRGLNTEAFF. CDR3 nucleotides: TGCGCCAGCAGCCAACTCAGGGGCCTGAACACTGAAGCTTTCTTT.

CDR3 in DNA: TGTGCCAGCAGCTACAGGGGGCGTAATGAAAAACTGTTTTTT. Protein sequence: CASSYRGRNEKLFF. The chain recombines TRBV5-4 with TRBJ1-4, with 9 bases lining up with TRBD1. The junction had 1 base not matched to a gene; V was cut back by 3 bases and J by 4 bases. Per germline, CDR1 SGHNT and CDR2 YYREEE (reference sequence). This CDR3 region has 14 residues.

J is TRBJ2-3 and V is TRBV21-1; TRBD2 is the table's D call and was not checked against the DNA. TRBV21-1 is listed as a pseudogene. This CDR3 contains 15 residues. CDR3 nucleotide sequence: TGTGCCAGCAGCCCAAGAGGCGGGGTCACAGATACGCAGTATTTT. Its translation is CASSPRGGVTDTQYF.

The V gene is TRBV7-3, the J gene TRBJ1-1; 8 nucleotides line up with TRBD1. Germline CDR1 SGHTA, CDR2 FQGTGA. After removal of 5 bases from V and 5 bases from J, the junction contained 4 bases not matched to a gene. This CDR3 is built from 13 residues. DNA of the CDR3: TGTGCCAGCAGCACAGGGGGGCGGACTGAAGCTTTCTTT. Translated, it gives CASSTGGRTEAFF. Full variable domain (outside the CDR3, taken from reference TRBV7-3 and TRBJ1-1): GAGVSQTPSNKVTEKGKYVELRCDPISGHTALYWYRQSLGQGPEFLIYFQGTGAADDSGLPNDRFFAVRPEGSVSTLKIQRTERGDSAVYLCASSTGGRTEAFFGQGTRLTVV.

This clone occurred once. The chain joins TRBV5-1 to TRBJ1-1; weak D call: TRBD1 (5 bases). Trimming took off 1 base at V and 1 base at J, with 8 bases between the two ends. The CDR3 covers 14 residues. Germline V CDR1 and CDR2: SGHRS, YFSETQ. CDR3: CASSLKGKNTEAFF. DNA for the CDR3: TGCGCCAGCAGCTTGAAGGGGAAGAACACTGAAGCTTTCTTT.

The chain uses TRBV7-9 and TRBJ2-7; 7 bases are shared with TRBD1. Germline V gene data show CDR1 as SEHNR and CDR2 as FQNEAQ (reference sequence). This CDR3 has 15 amino acids. With 5 bases clipped from V and 3 bases from J, the junction kept 10 bases outside the gene matches. CDR3 protein: CASSPPATGNYEQYF. The CDR3 DNA is TGTGCCAGCAGCCCCCCCGCGACAGGGAACTACGAGCAGTACTTC.

This chain uses TRBV5-1 with TRBJ2-3; TRBD1 is a possible D gene (5 bases). Trimming left V 0 bases short and J 0 bases short, with 8 bases between. This CDR3 is built from 15 residues. Germline assignment: CDR1 SGHRS and CDR2 YFSETQ. The CDR3 region is CASSLDGASTDTQYF. The CDR3 DNA sequence: TGCGCCAGCAGCTTGGATGGGGCCAGCACAGATACGCAGTATTTT.

The CDR3 protein is CASSLGPANTGELFF. The CDR3 DNA sequence: TGTGCCAGCAGCTTAGGTCCAGCGAACACCGGGGAGCTGTTTTTT. This rearrangement joins TRBV7-2 to TRBJ2-2; no definite D call. In germline, CDR1 is SGHTA, CDR2 FQGNSA. The CDR3 contains 15 residues. Trimming took off 1 base at V and 0 bases at J, with 6 bases between the two ends. The full variable domain, its missing parts supplied by reference TRBV7-2 and TRBJ2-2, is GAGVSQSPSNKVTEKGKDVELRCDPISGHTALYWYRQSLGQGLEFLIYFQGNSAPDKSGLPSDRFSAERTGGSVSTLTIQRTQQEDSAVYLCASSLGPANTGELFFGEGSRLTVL.

The chain couples TRBV5-1 to TRBJ1-2; D is perhaps TRBD1 (5 bases). The germline gives CDR1 SGHRS, CDR2 YFSETQ. The CDR3 is 15 amino acids. Trimming left V 1 base short and J 5 bases short, with 15 bases between. CDR3 loop: CASSLSDTAYYGYTF. CDR3 DNA sequence: TGCGCCAGCAGCTTGTCGGACACAGCCTATTATGGCTACACCTTC.

The chain joins TRBV5-5 to TRBJ2-1, with D perhaps TRBD1 (5 bases). The germline V gene has CDR1 SGHKS and CDR2 YYEKEE (reference sequence). Trimming removed 0 bases at V and 4 bases at J, with 5 bases between. This CDR3 region has 13 residues. CDR3 protein: CASSLGTYNEQFF. The CDR3 DNA reads TGTGCCAGCAGCTTGGGGACATACAATGAGCAGTTCTTC.

This clone was counted once. The chain carries TRBV5-6 and TRBJ2-3, with D maybe TRBD2 (5 bases). The CDR3 length is 15 residues. The V gene lost 2 bases and the J gene lost 5 bases, with 15 bases spanning the gap. Germline CDR1 SGHDT, CDR2 YYEEEE. CDR3 sequence (DNA): TGTGCCAGCAGCTTAAGGACTCTCCTGGGAGATACGCAGTATTTT. Its translation is CASSLRTLLGDTQYF.

The chain employs TRBV7-2 and TRBJ2-4; the D gene is possibly TRBD1 (7 bases). This CDR3 contains 15 residues. Germline CDR1 reads SGHTA; CDR2 reads FQGNSA. V lost 5 bases and J 0 bases, leaving 11 bases between the germline ends. DNA of the CDR3: TGTGCCAGCAGCCCAGGGGGGCTAGCCAAAAACATTCAGTACTTC. Encoded protein: CASSPGGLAKNIQYF.

This clone was seen just once. This rearrangement joins TRBV5-1 to TRBJ2-7; unclear D gene. Germline V lookup: CDR1 SGHRS, CDR2 YFSETQ. Deletions cut 3 bases from V and 2 bases from J, with 9 bases between. The CDR3 is 13 residues long. The CDR3 protein is CASSSDTTYEQYF. CDR3 nucleotides: TGCGCCAGCAGCTCCGACACGACCTACGAGCAGTACTTC.

The genes are TRBV29-1 and TRBJ1-5; D is perhaps TRBD1 (6 bases). Trimming cost V 7 bases and J 3 bases, with 13 bases left between them. This CDR3 is 13 amino acids long. Germline CDR1 and CDR2: SQVTM and ANQGSEA. The CDR3 coding sequence is TGCAGCGACGGACAGAGGAACAATCAGCCCCAGCATTTT. Encoded protein: CSDGQRNNQPQHF.

The rearrangement joins TRBV7-2 to TRBJ1-5, with TRBD1 identical over 8 bases. The length of the CDR3 is 15 residues. The V gene end was trimmed by 5 bases and the J gene end by 7 bases; junction bases not matched to a gene: 10. Germline V gene sequence: CDR1 SGHTA, CDR2 FQGNSA. CDR3 nucleotide sequence: TGTGCCAGCAGCCAAGACAGGGGTTTATGGCAGCCCCAGCATTTT. It is translated as CASSQDRGLWQPQHF.

The chain couples TRBV5-1 to TRBJ1-2; possible D gene TRBD1, 5 bases. The CDR3 loop spans 13 amino acids. V was clipped by 0 bases and J by 7 bases, with 10 bases between them. Germline V gives CDR1 SGHRS, CDR2 YFSETQ. Here the CDR3 DNA reads TGCGCCAGCAGCTTGGAGGGGATCGGTGGCTACACCTTC. As protein: CASSLEGIGGYTF.